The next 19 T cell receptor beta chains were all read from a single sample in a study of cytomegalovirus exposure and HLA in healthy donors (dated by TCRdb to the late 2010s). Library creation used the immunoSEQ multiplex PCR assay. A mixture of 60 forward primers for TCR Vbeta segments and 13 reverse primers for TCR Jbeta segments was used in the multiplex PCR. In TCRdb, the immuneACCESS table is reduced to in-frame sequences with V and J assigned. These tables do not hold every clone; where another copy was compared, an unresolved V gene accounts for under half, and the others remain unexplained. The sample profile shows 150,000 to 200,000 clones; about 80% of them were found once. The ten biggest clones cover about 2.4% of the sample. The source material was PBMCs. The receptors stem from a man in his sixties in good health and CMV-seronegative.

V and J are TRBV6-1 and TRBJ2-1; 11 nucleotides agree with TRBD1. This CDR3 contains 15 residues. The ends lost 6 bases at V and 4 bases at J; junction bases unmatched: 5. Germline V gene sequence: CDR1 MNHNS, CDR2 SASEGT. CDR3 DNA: TGTGCCAGCAGCGAGGGGACAGGGGGGTACAATGAGCAGTTCTTC. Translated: CASSEGTGGYNEQFF.

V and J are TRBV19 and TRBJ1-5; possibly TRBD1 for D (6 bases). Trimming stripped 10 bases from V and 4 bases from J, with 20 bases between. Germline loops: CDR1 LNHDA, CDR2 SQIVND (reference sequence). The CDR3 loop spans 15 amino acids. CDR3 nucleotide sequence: TGTGCCACCCAGAAGGGGGGGGGTCAAAATCAGCCCCAGCATTTT. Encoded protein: CATQKGGGQNQPQHF.

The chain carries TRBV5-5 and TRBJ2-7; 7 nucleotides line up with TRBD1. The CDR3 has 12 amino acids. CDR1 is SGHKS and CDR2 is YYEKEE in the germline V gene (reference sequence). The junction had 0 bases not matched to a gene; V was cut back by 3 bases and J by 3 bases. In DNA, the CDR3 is TGTGCCAGCAGCTGGGACAGCTACGAGCAGTACTTC. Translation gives CASSWDSYEQYF.

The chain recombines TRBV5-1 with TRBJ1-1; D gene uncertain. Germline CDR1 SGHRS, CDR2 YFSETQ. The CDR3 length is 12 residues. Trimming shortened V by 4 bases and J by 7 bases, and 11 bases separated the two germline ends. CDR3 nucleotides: TGCGCCAGCAGCGAGTTCGGAGGTGAAGCTTTCTTT. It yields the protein CASSEFGGEAFF.

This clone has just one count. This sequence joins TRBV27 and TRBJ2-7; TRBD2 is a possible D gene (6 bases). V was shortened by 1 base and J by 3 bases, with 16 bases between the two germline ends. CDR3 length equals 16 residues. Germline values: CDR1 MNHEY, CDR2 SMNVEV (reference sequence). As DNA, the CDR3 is TGTGCCAGCAGTTTATTCGGGCCAAGGGAGGACTACGAGCAGTACTTC. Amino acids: CASSLFGPREDYEQYF.

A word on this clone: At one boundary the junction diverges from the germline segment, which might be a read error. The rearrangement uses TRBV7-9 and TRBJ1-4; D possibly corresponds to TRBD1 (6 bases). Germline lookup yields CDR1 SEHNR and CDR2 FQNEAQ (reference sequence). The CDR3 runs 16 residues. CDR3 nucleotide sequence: TGTTCCAGCAGCCCGCCCATGGGGGGGGGCGCGGAAAAACTGTTTTTT. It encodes CSSSPPMGGGAEKLFF.

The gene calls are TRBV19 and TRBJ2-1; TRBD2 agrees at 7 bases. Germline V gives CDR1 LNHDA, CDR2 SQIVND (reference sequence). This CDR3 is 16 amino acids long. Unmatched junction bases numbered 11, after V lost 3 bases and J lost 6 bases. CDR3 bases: TGTGCCAGTAGTATGGTGCTAGCGGTCTTCGGCAATGAGCAGTTCTTC. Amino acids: CASSMVLAVFGNEQFF.

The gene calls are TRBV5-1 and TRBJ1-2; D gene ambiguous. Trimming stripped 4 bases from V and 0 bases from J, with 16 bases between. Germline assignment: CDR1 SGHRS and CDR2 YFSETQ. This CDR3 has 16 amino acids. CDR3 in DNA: TGCGCCAGCAGCCCCCGGACTGCCGATCCTAACTATGGCTACACCTTC. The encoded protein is CASSPRTADPNYGYTF.

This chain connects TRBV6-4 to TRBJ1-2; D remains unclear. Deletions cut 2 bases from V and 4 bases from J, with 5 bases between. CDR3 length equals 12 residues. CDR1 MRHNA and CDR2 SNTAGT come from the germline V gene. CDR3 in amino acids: CASSDGTYGYTF. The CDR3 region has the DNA TGTGCCAGCAGTGACGGCACCTATGGCTACACCTTC.

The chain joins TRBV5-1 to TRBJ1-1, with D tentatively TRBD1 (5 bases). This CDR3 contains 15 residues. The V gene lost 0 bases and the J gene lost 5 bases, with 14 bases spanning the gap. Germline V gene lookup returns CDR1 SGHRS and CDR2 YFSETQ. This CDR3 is CASSLDPIRGTEAFF. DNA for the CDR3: TGCGCCAGCAGCTTGGACCCGATCCGGGGGACTGAAGCTTTCTTT.

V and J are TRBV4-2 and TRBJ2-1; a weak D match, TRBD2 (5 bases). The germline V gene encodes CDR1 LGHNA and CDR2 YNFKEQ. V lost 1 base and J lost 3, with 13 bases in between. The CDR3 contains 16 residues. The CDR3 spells CASSQAQAAIYNEQFF. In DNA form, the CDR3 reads TGTGCCAGCAGCCAAGCTCAAGCGGCCATCTACAATGAGCAGTTCTTC.

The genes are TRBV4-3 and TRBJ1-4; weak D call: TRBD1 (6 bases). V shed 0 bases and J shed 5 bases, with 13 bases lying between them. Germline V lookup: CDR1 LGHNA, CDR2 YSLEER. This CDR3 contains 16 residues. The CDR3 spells CASSQDHAGENEKLFF. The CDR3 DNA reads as TGCGCCAGCAGCCAAGATCACGCAGGGGAGAATGAAAAACTGTTTTTT.

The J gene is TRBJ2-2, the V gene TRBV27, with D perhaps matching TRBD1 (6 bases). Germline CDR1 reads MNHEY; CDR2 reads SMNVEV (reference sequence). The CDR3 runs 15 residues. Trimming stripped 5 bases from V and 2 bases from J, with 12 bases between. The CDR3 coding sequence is TGTGCCAGCAGTCTCAGGGGATTTAACACCGGGGAGCTGTTTTTT. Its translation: CASSLRGFNTGELFF.

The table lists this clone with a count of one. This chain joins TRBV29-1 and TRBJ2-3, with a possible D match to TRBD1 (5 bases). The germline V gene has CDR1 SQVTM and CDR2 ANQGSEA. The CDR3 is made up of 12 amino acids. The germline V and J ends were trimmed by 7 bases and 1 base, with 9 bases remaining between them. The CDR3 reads CSAGHRTDTQYF. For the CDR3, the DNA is TGCAGCGCCGGACACCGCACAGATACGCAGTATTTT.

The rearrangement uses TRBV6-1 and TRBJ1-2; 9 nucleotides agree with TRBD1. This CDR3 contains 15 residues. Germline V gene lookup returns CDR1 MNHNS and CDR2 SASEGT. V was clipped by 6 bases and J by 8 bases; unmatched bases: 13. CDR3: CASSLSGQGPVGYTF. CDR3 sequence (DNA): TGTGCCAGCAGCCTTTCGGGACAGGGTCCGGTCGGCTACACCTTC.

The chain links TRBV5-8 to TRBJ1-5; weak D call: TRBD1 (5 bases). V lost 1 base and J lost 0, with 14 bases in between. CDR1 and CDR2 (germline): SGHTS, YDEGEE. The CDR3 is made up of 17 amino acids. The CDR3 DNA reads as TGTGCCAGCAGCTTGTTGACAGAAGTATATAGCAATCAGCCCCAGCATTTT. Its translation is CASSLLTEVYSNQPQHF.

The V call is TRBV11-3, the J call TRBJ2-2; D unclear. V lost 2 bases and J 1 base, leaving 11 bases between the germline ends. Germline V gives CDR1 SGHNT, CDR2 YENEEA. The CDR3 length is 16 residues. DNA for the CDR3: TGTGCCAGCAGCTTATCCAACACGTGGAACACCGGGGAGCTGTTTTTT. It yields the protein CASSLSNTWNTGELFF.

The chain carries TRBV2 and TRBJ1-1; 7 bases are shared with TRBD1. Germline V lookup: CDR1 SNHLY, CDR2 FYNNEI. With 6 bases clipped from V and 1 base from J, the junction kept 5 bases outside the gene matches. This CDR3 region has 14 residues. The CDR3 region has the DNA TGTGCCAGCAGAGACAGGGTGACGAACACTGAAGCTTTCTTT. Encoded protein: CASRDRVTNTEAFF.

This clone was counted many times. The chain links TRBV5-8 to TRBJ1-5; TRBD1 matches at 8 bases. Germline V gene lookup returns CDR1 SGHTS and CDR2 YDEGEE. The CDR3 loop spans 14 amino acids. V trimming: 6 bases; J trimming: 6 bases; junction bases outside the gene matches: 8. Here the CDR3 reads CASTPDRVAQPQHF. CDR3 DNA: TGTGCCAGCACTCCGGACAGGGTGGCTCAGCCCCAGCATTTT.